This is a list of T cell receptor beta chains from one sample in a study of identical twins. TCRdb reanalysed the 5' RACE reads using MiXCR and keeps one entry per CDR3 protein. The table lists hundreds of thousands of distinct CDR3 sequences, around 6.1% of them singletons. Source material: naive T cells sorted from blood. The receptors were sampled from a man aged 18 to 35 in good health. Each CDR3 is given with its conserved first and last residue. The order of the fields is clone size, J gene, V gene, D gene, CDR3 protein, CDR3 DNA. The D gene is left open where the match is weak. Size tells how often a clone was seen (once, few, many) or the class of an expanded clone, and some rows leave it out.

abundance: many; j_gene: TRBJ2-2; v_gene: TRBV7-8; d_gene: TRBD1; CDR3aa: CASSPRTGGTGELFF; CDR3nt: TGTGCCAGCAGCCCGCGGACAGGGGGCACCGGGGAGCTGTTTTTT
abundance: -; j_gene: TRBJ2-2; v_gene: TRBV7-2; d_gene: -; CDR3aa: CASSRGSRTGELFF; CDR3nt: TGTGCCAGCAGCAGAGGGAGTCGCACCGGGGAGCTGTTTTTT
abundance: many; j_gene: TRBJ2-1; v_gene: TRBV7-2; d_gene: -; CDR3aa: CASSLWQNEQFF; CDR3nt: TGTGCCAGCAGCTTATGGCAGAATGAGCAGTTCTTC
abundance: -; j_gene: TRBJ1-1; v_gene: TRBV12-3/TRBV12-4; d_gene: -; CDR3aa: CASSSRGAKTEAFF; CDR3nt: TGTGCCAGCAGCAGCAGAGGGGCAAAAACTGAAGCTTTCTTT
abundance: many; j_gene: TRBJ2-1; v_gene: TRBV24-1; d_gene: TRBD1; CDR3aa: CATSDAPGQGKNEQFF; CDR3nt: TGTGCCACCAGTGATGCCCCGGGACAGGGTAAAAATGAGCAGTTCTTC
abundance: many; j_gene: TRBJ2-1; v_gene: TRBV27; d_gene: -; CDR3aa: CASSLGGPLSYNEQFF; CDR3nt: TGTGCCAGCAGTTTAGGAGGGCCCCTCTCCTACAATGAGCAGTTCTTC
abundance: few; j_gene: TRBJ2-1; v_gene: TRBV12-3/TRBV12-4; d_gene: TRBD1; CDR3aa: CASSLILGQGHNEQFF; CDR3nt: TGTGCCAGCAGTTTAATCTTGGGACAGGGGCACAATGAGCAGTTCTTC
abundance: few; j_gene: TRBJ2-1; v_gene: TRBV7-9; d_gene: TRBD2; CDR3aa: CASSFRRESSYNEQFF; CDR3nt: TGTGCCAGCAGCTTTAGGCGGGAGAGCTCCTACAATGAGCAGTTCTTC
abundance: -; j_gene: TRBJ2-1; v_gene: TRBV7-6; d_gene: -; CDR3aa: CASSFESGAYNEQFF; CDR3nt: TGTGCCAGCAGCTTTGAAAGCGGAGCTTACAATGAGCAGTTCTTC
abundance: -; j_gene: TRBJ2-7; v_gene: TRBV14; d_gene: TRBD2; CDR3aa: CASSQAGGPGEQYF; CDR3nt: TGTGCCAGCAGCCAAGCGGGAGGGCCGGGAGAGCAGTACTTC
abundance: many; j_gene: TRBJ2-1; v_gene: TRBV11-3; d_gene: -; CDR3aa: CASSSYRAGSYNEQFF; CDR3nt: TGTGCCAGCAGCTCCTACAGGGCAGGGTCCTACAATGAGCAGTTCTTC
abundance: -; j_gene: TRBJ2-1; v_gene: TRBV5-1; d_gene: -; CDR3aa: CASSPGGQTNNEQFF; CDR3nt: TGCGCCAGCAGCCCCGGGGGACAGACTAACAATGAGCAGTTCTTC
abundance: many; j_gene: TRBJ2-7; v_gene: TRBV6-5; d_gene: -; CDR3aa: CASSYGFTTYEQYF; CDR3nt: TGTGCCAGCAGTTACGGGTTTACCACCTACGAGCAGTACTTC
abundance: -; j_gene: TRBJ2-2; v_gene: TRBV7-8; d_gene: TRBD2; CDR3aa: CASSILAGGRRGELFF; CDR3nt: TGTGCCAGCAGCATCCTAGCGGGAGGAAGGAGGGGGGAGCTGTTTTTT
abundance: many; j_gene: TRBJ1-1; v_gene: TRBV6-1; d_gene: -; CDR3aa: CASSLKAGTEAFF; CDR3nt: TGTGCCAGCTCCTTAAAGGCGGGCACTGAAGCTTTCTTT
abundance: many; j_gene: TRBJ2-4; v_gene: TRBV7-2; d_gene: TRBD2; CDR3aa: CASEEYAGGAKNIQYF; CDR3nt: TGTGCCAGCGAGGAGTATGCGGGAGGGGCCAAAAACATTCAGTACTTC
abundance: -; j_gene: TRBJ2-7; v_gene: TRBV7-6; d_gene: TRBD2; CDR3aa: CASSPGLAAEQYF; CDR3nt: TGTGCCAGCAGCCCGGGACTAGCGGCCGAGCAGTACTTC
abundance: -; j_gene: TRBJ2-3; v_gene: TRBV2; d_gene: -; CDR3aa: CASEGDGGSTDTQYF; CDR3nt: TGTGCCAGCGAAGGGGATGGGGGTAGCACAGATACGCAGTATTTT
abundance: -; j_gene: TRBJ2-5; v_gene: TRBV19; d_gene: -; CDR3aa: CASSGSTFETQYF; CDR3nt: TGTGCCAGTAGTGGCTCCACCTTTGAGACCCAGTACTTC
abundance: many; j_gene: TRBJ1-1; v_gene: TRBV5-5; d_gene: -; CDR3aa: CASSLEGVWQNTEAFF; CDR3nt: TGTGCCAGCAGCTTGGAGGGGGTTTGGCAAAACACTGAAGCTTTCTTT
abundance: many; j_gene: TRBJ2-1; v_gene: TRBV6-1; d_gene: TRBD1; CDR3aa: CASSVGQGGYNEQFF; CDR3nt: TGTGCCAGCAGTGTTGGACAGGGTGGATACAATGAGCAGTTCTTC
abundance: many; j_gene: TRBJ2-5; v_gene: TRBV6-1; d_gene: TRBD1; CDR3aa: CASRTGTEIQETQYF; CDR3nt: TGTGCCAGCCGAACTGGGACAGAAATTCAAGAGACCCAGTACTTC
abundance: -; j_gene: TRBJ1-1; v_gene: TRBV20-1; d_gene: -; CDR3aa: CSARAGGEVRNEAFF; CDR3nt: TGCAGTGCTAGAGCCGGGGGGGAGGTACGTAATGAAGCTTTCTTT
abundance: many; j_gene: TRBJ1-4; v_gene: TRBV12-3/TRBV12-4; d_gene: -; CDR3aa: CASSPDSGHKKLFF; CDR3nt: TGTGCCAGCAGTCCCGACTCTGGTCATAAAAAACTGTTTTTT
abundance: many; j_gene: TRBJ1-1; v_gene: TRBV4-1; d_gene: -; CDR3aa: CASSQIGLRVGTEAFF; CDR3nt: TGCGCCAGCAGCCAAATCGGACTGAGGGTCGGGACTGAAGCTTTCTTT
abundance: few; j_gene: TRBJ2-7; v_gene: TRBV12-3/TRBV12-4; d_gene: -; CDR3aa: CASSLAPVGEQYF; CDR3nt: TGTGCCAGCAGTTTAGCGCCAGTGGGAGAGCAGTACTTC
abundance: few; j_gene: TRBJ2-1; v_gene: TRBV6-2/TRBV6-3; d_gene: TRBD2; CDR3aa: CASELAGSNNEQFF; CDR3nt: TGTGCCAGCGAACTAGCGGGAAGTAACAATGAGCAGTTCTTC
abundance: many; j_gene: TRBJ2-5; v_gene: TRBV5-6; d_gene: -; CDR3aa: CASSFESQETQYF; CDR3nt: TGTGCCAGCAGCTTTGAATCGCAAGAGACCCAGTACTTC
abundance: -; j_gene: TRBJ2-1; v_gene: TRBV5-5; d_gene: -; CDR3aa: CASSLYERSYNEQFF; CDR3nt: TGTGCCAGCAGCTTGTACGAGCGGTCCTACAATGAGCAGTTCTTC
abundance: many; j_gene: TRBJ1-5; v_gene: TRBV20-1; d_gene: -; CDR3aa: CSYLTGSNQPQHF; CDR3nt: TGCAGTTACCTTACGGGTAGCAATCAGCCCCAGCATTTT
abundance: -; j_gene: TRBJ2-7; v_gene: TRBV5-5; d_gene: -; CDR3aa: CASSLGRYQYF; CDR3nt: TGTGCCAGCAGCTTGGGACGCTACCAGTACTTC
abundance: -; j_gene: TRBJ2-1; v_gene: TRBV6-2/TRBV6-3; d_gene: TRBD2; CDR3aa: CASSYSFGLAGFSYNEQFF; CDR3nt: TGTGCCAGCAGTTACTCCTTTGGACTAGCGGGATTCTCCTACAATGAGCAGTTCTTC
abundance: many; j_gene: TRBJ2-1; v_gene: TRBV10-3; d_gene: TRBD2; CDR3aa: CAISETGYPERGTPHEQFF; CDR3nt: TGTGCCATCAGTGAGACGGGCTACCCGGAGCGGGGCACCCCCCATGAGCAGTTCTTC
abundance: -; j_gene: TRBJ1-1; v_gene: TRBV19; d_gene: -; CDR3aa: CASSIDPEWGNTEAFF; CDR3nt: TGTGCCAGTAGTATAGACCCCGAGTGGGGTAATACTGAAGCTTTCTTT
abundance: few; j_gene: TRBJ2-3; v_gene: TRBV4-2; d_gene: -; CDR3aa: CASSQGGLGPDTQYF; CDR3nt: TGTGCCAGCAGCCAAGGGGGACTGGGCCCAGATACGCAGTATTTT
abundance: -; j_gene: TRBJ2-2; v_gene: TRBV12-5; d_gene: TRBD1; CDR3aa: CASGEPDRVHANTGELFF; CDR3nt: TGTGCTAGTGGGGAACCGGACAGGGTACACGCGAACACCGGGGAGCTGTTTTTT
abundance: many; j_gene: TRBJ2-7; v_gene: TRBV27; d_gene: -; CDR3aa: CASSLKVTSYEQYF; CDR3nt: TGTGCCAGCAGTTTAAAGGTAACTTCCTACGAGCAGTACTTC
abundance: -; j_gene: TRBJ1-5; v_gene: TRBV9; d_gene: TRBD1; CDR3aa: CASSVGGQGNQPQHF; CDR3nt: TGTGCCAGCAGCGTAGGAGGACAGGGGAATCAGCCCCAGCATTTT
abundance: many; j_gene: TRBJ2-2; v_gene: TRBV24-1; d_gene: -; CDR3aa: CATSDHFTGELFF; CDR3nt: TGTGCCACCAGTGATCACTTCACCGGGGAGCTGTTTTTT
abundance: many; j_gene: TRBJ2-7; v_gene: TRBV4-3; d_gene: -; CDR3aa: CASSQDRGFTYEQYF; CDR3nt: TGCGCCAGCAGCCAAGATCGTGGCTTTACCTACGAGCAGTACTTC
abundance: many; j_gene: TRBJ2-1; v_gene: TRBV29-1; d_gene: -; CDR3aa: CSVEPLTVAEDNEQFF; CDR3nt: TGCAGCGTTGAACCATTGACAGTAGCGGAGGACAATGAGCAGTTCTTC
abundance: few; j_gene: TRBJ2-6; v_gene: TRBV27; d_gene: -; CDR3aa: CASTHHRNSGANVLTF; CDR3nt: TGTGCCAGCACTCATCACAGGAACTCTGGGGCCAACGTCCTGACTTTC
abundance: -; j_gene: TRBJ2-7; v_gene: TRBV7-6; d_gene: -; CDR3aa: CASSPVLAGYYEQYF; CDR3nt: TGTGCCAGCAGCCCGGTTTTGGCGGGCTACTACGAGCAGTACTTC
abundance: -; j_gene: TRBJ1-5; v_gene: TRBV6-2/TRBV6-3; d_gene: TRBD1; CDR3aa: CASIPRGQYNQPQHF; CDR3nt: TGTGCCAGCATCCCCAGGGGACAGTACAATCAGCCCCAGCATTTT